The 30 T cell receptor beta chains in this list originate from one sample, sequenced in a study of shared clonotypes between healthy human individuals. Produced via immunoSEQ multiplex PCR; TCRdb's table is partial and in-frame only. The sample holds about 980,000 clones, less than 85% seen once. Sequencing was carried out using memory CD4+ T cells sorted from blood. Subset given: CD45RA-negative fraction. The receptors were sampled from a man aged 18 to 29 in good health.

J is TRBJ1-2 and V is TRBV5-1; perhaps TRBD1 as D (5 bases). The CDR3 is made up of 13 amino acids. The V gene lost 4 bases and the J gene lost 2 bases, with 9 bases spanning the gap. CDR1 and CDR2 (germline): SGHRS, YFSETQ. In DNA, the CDR3 is TGCGCCAGCAGCCAGGGAGGGAACTATGGCTACACCTTC. It codes for CASSQGGNYGYTF.

This clone occurred once. In DNA, the CDR3 is TGTGCCAGCAATAGTGGCTACGAGCAGTACTTC. It codes for CASNSGYEQYF. V is TRBV6-5 and J is TRBJ2-7; D remains ambiguous. The CDR3 sequence is 11 residues long. CDR1 is MNHEY, CDR2 SVGAGI, per germline. Trimming removed 7 bases from V and 3 bases from J, with 7 bases in between.

This chain joins TRBV2 and TRBJ2-2; a weak D match, TRBD1 (6 bases). Germline CDR1 SNHLY, CDR2 FYNNEI. V lost 1 base and J 2 bases, leaving 8 bases between the germline ends. The CDR3 contains 15 residues. This CDR3 is CASSEVDSNTGELFF. In DNA form, the CDR3 reads TGTGCCAGCAGTGAAGTGGACAGCAACACCGGGGAGCTGTTTTTT.

The chain joins TRBV2 to TRBJ1-4, with 8 bases lining up with TRBD1. V shed 3 bases and J 4 bases; nucleotides not matched to a gene: 4. Germline assignment: CDR1 SNHLY and CDR2 FYNNEI. The CDR3 length is 15 residues. Written as DNA, the CDR3 is TGTGCCAGCAGTGACCGGACAGGGTTTAATGAAAAACTGTTTTTT. Protein: CASSDRTGFNEKLFF. Based on the CDR3 plus reference TRBV2 and TRBJ1-4, the full variable domain is EPEVTQTPSHQVTQMGQEVILRCVPISNHLYFYWYRQILGQKVEFLVSFYNNEISEKSEIFDDQFSVERPDGSNFTLKIRSTKLEDSAMYFCASSDRTGFNEKLFFGSGTQLSVL.

For the CDR3, the DNA is TGTGCCAGCAGTTATAGATCTGGGACTAAGAACACTGAAGCTTTCTTT. Amino acid sequence: CASSYRSGTKNTEAFF. The chain joins TRBV6-6 to TRBJ1-1, with a tentative D call TRBD1 (5 bases). The CDR3 consists of 16 residues. Germline V CDR1 and CDR2: MNHNY, SVGAGI (reference sequence). V gave up 3 bases and J gave up 1 base, with 15 bases separating them.

The gene calls are TRBV7-8 and TRBJ2-5; TRBD1 agrees at 8 bases. The CDR3 runs 14 residues. The germline V gene has CDR1 SGHVS and CDR2 FQNEAQ. The trim removed 3 bases at V and 5 bases at J, leaving 5 bases unmatched. The CDR3 spells CASSFNRGLETQYF. The CDR3 DNA reads TGTGCCAGCAGCTTTAACAGGGGGTTGGAGACCCAGTACTTC.

The chain recombines TRBV5-1 with TRBJ2-1, with no clear D. V lost 0 bases, J lost 2 bases, and 15 bases lay in between. CDR1 is SGHRS and CDR2 is YFSETQ in the germline V gene. The CDR3 has 17 residues. The CDR3 is CASSLEGGSPPYNEQFF. CDR3 bases: TGCGCCAGCAGCTTGGAGGGTGGATCCCCCCCCTACAATGAGCAGTTCTTC.

This chain links TRBV4-3 with TRBJ2-2; 8 bases are shared with TRBD2. This CDR3 has 17 amino acids. V gave up 0 bases and J gave up 4 bases; unmatched junction bases: 7. CDR1 is LGHNA, CDR2 YSLEER, per germline. The CDR3 nucleotides read TGCGCCAGCAGCCAAGACCCGGGAGGGCGTGCCACCGGGGAGCTGTTTTTT. Protein product: CASSQDPGGRATGELFF.

This chain joins TRBV27 and TRBJ1-4; 7 bases align to TRBD1. With 2 bases clipped from V and 0 bases from J, the junction kept 12 bases outside the gene matches. CDR3 length: 19 amino acids. Per the germline V gene, CDR1 is MNHEY and CDR2 is SMNVEV (reference sequence). CDR3 bases: TGTGCCAGCAGTTTACCGGCCGGGGACAGAGTTGCAACTAATGAAAAACTGTTTTTT. This gives the protein CASSLPAGDRVATNEKLFF.

The chain has TRBV7-9 and TRBJ1-6, with D perhaps matching TRBD1 (5 bases). Between the trimmed V and J ends, which lost 3 bases and 7 bases, there was a span of 19 bases. Germline CDR1 SEHNR, CDR2 FQNEAQ (reference sequence). The CDR3 loop spans 17 amino acids. For the CDR3, the DNA is TGTGCCAGCAGCTTTGGCGGGGGACGAGGCTGGAATTCACCCCTCCACTTT. Translating gives CASSFGGGRGWNSPLHF. The variable domain in full, completed from reference TRBV7-9 and TRBJ1-6, reads DTGVSQNPRHKITKRGQNVTFRCDPISEHNRLYWYRQTLGQGPEFLTYFQNEAQLEKSRLLSDRFSAERPKGSFSTLEIQRTEQGDSAMYLCASSFGGGRGWNSPLHFGNGTRLTVT.

This clone was seen at least ten times. V is TRBV25-1 and J is TRBJ1-2, with D unclear. From germline, CDR1 is MGHDK and CDR2 SYGVNS. The CDR3 is made up of 13 amino acids. Trimming pared 6 bases from V and 2 bases from J, leaving 10 bases between. CDR3 nucleotide sequence: TGTGCCAGCAGAGAGGGAGGGAACTATGGCTACACCTTC. The encoded protein is CASREGGNYGYTF.

Worth noting for this clone: The same CDR3 also results from other DNA sequences found in this sample. The chain combines TRBV28 with TRBJ2-7; possible D gene TRBD2, 6 bases. Trimming removed 5 bases from V and 2 bases from J, with 16 bases in between. Per germline, CDR1 MDHEN and CDR2 SYDVKM. This CDR3 spans 15 amino acids. As DNA, the CDR3 is TGTGCCAGCAGTCCCCGCGGGGCGGGCACCTACGAGCAGTACTTC. Translated, it gives CASSPRGAGTYEQYF.

The V call is TRBV7-8, the J call TRBJ2-4, with TRBD2 matching 9 bases. This CDR3 is built from 17 residues. The germline V gene has CDR1 SGHVS and CDR2 FQNEAQ. V trimming: 1 base; J trimming: 4 bases; junction bases outside the gene matches: 8. The CDR3 is CASSLVGSSGAKNIQYF. The DNA of the CDR3 is TGTGCCAGCAGCTTAGTAGGGTCTAGCGGGGCAAAAAACATTCAGTACTTC.

This clone was counted between two and nine times. Other DNA sequences in this sample translate to the same CDR3. The genes are TRBV15 and TRBJ2-7; 7 nucleotides agree with TRBD1. The CDR3 is 14 residues long. Looked up from germline, CDR1 is LNHNV and CDR2 is YYDKDF (reference sequence). Trimming removed 3 bases from V and 2 bases from J; junction bases left unmatched: 4. The CDR3 nucleotides read TGTGCCACCAGCAGGGGCCAGGGGGCCTACGAGCAGTACTTC. Amino acids: CATSRGQGAYEQYF.

The CDR3 is CASSDGGEQFF. The CDR3 coding sequence is TGCGCCAGCAGCGACGGGGGTGAGCAGTTCTTC. The rearrangement uses TRBV5-1 and TRBJ2-1, with D possibly matching TRBD2 (6 bases). Germline V lookup: CDR1 SGHRS, CDR2 YFSETQ. CDR3 size: 11 residues. The ends were cut back, 4 bases at V and 9 bases at J, with 8 bases in the middle.

The chain couples TRBV5-1 to TRBJ1-2; 9 bases line up with TRBD1. CDR3 length: 13 amino acids. CDR1 SGHRS and CDR2 YFSETQ come from the germline V gene. The V and J ends lost 7 bases and 6 bases, in that order; junction bases with no gene match: 7. The CDR3 DNA sequence: TGCGCCAGCGGACGGACAGGGGTACATGGCTACACCTTC. It translates to CASGRTGVHGYTF. Using reference TRBV5-1 and TRBJ1-2 for the parts outside the CDR3, the full variable domain is KAGVTQTPRYLIKTRGQQVTLSCSPISGHRSVSWYQQTPGQGLQFLFEYFSETQRNKGNFPGRFSGRQFSNSRSEMNVSTLELGDSALYLCASGRTGVHGYTFGSGTRLTVV.

The gene calls are TRBV7-2 and TRBJ1-6; D gene ambiguous. This CDR3 region has 14 residues. V lost 6 bases and J 0 bases, leaving 6 bases between the germline ends. CDR1 is SGHTA and CDR2 is FQGNSA in the germline V gene. CDR3 bases: TGTGCCAGCAGTCCAAGCTCCTATAATTCACCCCTCCACTTT. This codes for CASSPSSYNSPLHF.

This clone was picked up a small number of times. This chain uses TRBV30 with TRBJ1-5, with D hard to call. Germline V gene lookup returns CDR1 GTSNPN and CDR2 SVGIG (reference sequence). This CDR3 is 13 amino acids long. The V and J ends lost 2 bases and 0 bases respectively, with 5 bases between them. DNA for the CDR3: TGTGCCTGGAGTTCGGCTAGCAATCAGCCCCAGCATTTT. Translated, it gives CAWSSASNQPQHF.

This clone has ten or more counts. Distinct nucleotide sequences in the sample also encode this CDR3. The chain links TRBV30 to TRBJ2-2, with TRBD1 matching 7 bases. The CDR3 spans 14 residues. The V and J ends lost 7 bases and 0 bases, in that order; junction bases with no gene match: 5. Germline values: CDR1 GTSNPN, CDR2 SVGIG (reference sequence). CDR3 in DNA: TGTGCCTCCAGAGGACAGGCGAACACCGGGGAGCTGTTTTTT. It codes for CASRGQANTGELFF. Drawing the rest from reference TRBV30 and TRBJ2-2, the complete variable domain is SQTIHQWPATLVQPVGSPLSLECTVEGTSNPNLYWYRQAAGRGLQLLFYSVGIGQISSEVPQNLSASRPQDRQFILSSKKLLLSDSGFYLCASRGQANTGELFFGEGSRLTVL.

For this clone: In the same sample, other DNA sequences code for this CDR3. The chain couples TRBV20-1 to TRBJ2-5; D ambiguous. V dropped 3 bases and J dropped 3 bases, with 2 bases sitting between them. The CDR3 runs 10 residues. Looked up from germline, CDR1 is DFQATT and CDR2 is SNEGSKA (reference sequence). CDR3 bases: TGCAGTGCTAGTAAAGAGACCCAGTACTTC. Its translation: CSASKETQYF.

This chain joins TRBV30 and TRBJ1-2, with 7 bases identical to TRBD1. CDR3 length equals 13 residues. J gave up 7 bases and V 0 bases, and 5 bases lay outside the gene matches. Germline V lookup: CDR1 GTSNPN, CDR2 SVGIG (reference sequence). CDR3 residues: CAWSVVPGGGYTF. CDR3 in DNA: TGTGCCTGGAGTGTAGTTCCAGGGGGTGGCTACACCTTC. Based on the CDR3 plus reference TRBV30 and TRBJ1-2, the full variable domain is SQTIHQWPATLVQPVGSPLSLECTVEGTSNPNLYWYRQAAGRGLQLLFYSVGIGQISSEVPQNLSASRPQDRQFILSSKKLLLSDSGFYLCAWSVVPGGGYTFGSGTRLTVV.

The chain couples TRBV29-1 to TRBJ2-1; unclear D gene. The CDR3 has 15 amino acids. Germline V gene sequence: CDR1 SQVTM, CDR2 ANQGSEA. Trimming removed 5 bases at V and 0 bases at J, with 14 bases between. DNA of the CDR3: TGCAGCGTTTTAAGACTCCAGAGCTCCTACAATGAGCAGTTCTTC. Amino acid sequence: CSVLRLQSSYNEQFF.

Comment on this clone: The sample holds other DNA sequences that translate to the same CDR3. This chain uses TRBV15 with TRBJ2-1, with TRBD1 identical over 10 bases. V gave up 5 bases and J gave up 1 base; unmatched junction bases: 2. Germline CDR1 is LNHNV and CDR2 is YYDKDF (reference sequence). CDR3 length equals 15 residues. CDR3 coding DNA: TGTGCCACCAGCCGGGGACAGGGGTCCTACAATGAGCAGTTCTTC. It encodes CATSRGQGSYNEQFF.

The V gene is TRBV19, the J gene TRBJ1-1; D gene unclear. Germline V lookup: CDR1 LNHDA, CDR2 SQIVND (reference sequence). V was pared by 6 bases and J by 0 bases, with 11 bases between. This CDR3 comprises 14 residues. The CDR3 region is CASSPAYMNTEAFF. The DNA for the CDR3 is TGTGCCAGTAGCCCTGCATACATGAACACTGAAGCTTTCTTT.

In its sample, this clone was seen a few times. The gene calls are TRBV30 and TRBJ1-1; 9 positions match TRBD1. Germline CDR1 is GTSNPN and CDR2 is SVGIG (reference sequence). This CDR3 spans 14 amino acids. Trimming cost V 0 bases and J 5 bases; bases outside gene matches: 4. This CDR3 reads CAWSVLQGATEAFF. The CDR3 DNA is TGTGCCTGGAGTGTCCTACAGGGGGCAACTGAAGCTTTCTTT.

The chain uses TRBV28 and TRBJ1-1; TRBD1 agrees at 7 bases. The germline V gene has CDR1 MDHEN and CDR2 SYDVKM. J lost 3 bases, V lost 6 bases, and 16 bases had no gene match. The CDR3 has 17 residues. The CDR3 nucleotides read TGTGCCAGCAGATGGGGACAGAGGGAGAAGACGGACACTGAAGCTTTCTTT. Protein: CASRWGQREKTDTEAFF.

The V call is TRBV5-6, the J call TRBJ1-2; D may be TRBD1 (5 bases). Germline values: CDR1 SGHDT, CDR2 YYEEEE. With 6 bases removed from V and 3 bases from J, the gap between germline ends came to 15 bases. The CDR3 has 14 residues. The CDR3 loop reads CASIPGGADYGYTF. The CDR3 nucleotides are TGTGCCAGCATCCCAGGAGGGGCCGACTATGGCTACACCTTC.

The count of this clone is one. V is TRBV6-7 and J is TRBJ2-5; 10 bases match TRBD1. TRBV6-7 is annotated as an ORF whose role is uncertain. The CDR3 contains 17 residues. V gave up 0 bases and J gave up 2 bases; unmatched junction bases: 6. CDR3 in amino acids: CASSYSRTGGIQETQYF. The CDR3, as DNA: TGTGCCAGCAGTTACTCCCGGACAGGGGGGATTCAAGAGACCCAGTACTTC.

V usage is TRBV9 and J usage is TRBJ2-1; D perhaps matches TRBD2 (5 bases). Germline lookup yields CDR1 SGDLS and CDR2 YYNGEE. The CDR3 covers 15 residues. V dropped 5 bases and J dropped 1 base, with 13 bases sitting between them. The DNA for the CDR3 is TGTGCCAGCAGGGCACCCGGGATGTCCTACAATGAGCAGTTCTTC. Translation gives CASRAPGMSYNEQFF.

This clone turned up a few times. The DNA for the CDR3 is TGTGCCTGGAGTTTGGGAAATGGGAACAATCAGCCCCAGCATTTT. Amino acid sequence: CAWSLGNGNNQPQHF. This chain joins TRBV30 and TRBJ1-5, with D hard to call. CDR3 length: 15 amino acids. V lost 2 bases to trimming and J lost 3 bases, with 14 bases between them. Germline V gives CDR1 GTSNPN, CDR2 SVGIG (reference sequence).